Following are 25 T cell receptor beta chains from one sample sequenced in a study of shared clonotypes between healthy human individuals. Data came from immunoSEQ multiplex PCR; TCRdb stores just in-frame clones and leaves some out. The sample has approximately 710,000 clones; around 91% are singletons. The sample was memory CD8+ T cells from PBMCs. As for subset: CD45RO+ cells pooled with CCR7-negative TemRA cells. Source of these receptors: a young man in good health. Some clones in this sample may be carry-over from other donors' samples.

This clone was seen more than once but under ten times. This sequence joins TRBV5-1 and TRBJ1-1, with D tentatively TRBD1 (5 bases). Germline loops: CDR1 SGHRS, CDR2 YFSETQ. The CDR3 length is 14 residues. The ends were cut back, 5 bases at V and 4 bases at J, with 15 bases in the middle. The CDR3 sequence is CASSSWRGATEAFF. The CDR3 coding sequence is TGCGCCAGCAGTTCTTGGAGGGGAGCCACTGAAGCTTTCTTT.

The chain employs TRBV30 and TRBJ2-7; 7 bases are shared with TRBD1. Trimming took 5 bases from V and 4 from J; bases not matched to a gene: 5. CDR1 is GTSNPN, CDR2 SVGIG, per germline (reference sequence). The CDR3 covers 12 residues. The CDR3 region is CAWEGTAYEQYF. The CDR3 coding sequence is TGTGCCTGGGAGGGGACAGCTTACGAGCAGTACTTC.

The J gene is TRBJ2-5, the V gene TRBV11-2; 7 nucleotides agree with TRBD1. CDR1 is SGHAT and CDR2 is FQNNGV in the germline V gene. V lost 0 bases to trimming and J lost 2 bases; unmatched junction nucleotides: 3. The CDR3 extends over 15 amino acids. The CDR3 spells CASSLDWGQQETQYF. In nucleotides, the CDR3 is TGTGCCAGCAGCTTAGATTGGGGACAGCAAGAGACCCAGTACTTC.

This clone has a handful of counts. The V and J genes are TRBV7-2 and TRBJ2-7; perhaps D is TRBD1 or TRBD2 (6 bases each). Trimming pared 0 bases from V and 4 bases from J, leaving 13 bases between. Germline CDR1 and CDR2: SGHTA and FQGNSA. The CDR3 totals 15 residues. This chain's CDR3 is CASSLAGGGKYEQYF. As DNA, the CDR3 is TGTGCCAGCAGCTTAGCGGGGGGCGGGAAGTACGAGCAGTACTTC.

The chain uses TRBV28 and TRBJ1-1; TRBD1 might be the D (5 bases). The V end was cut by 2 bases, the J end by 11 bases, with 15 bases between. The CDR3 length is 13 residues. CDR1 and CDR2 (germline): MDHEN, SYDVKM. The DNA for the CDR3 is TGTGCCAGCAGTTTACTTAGGACAAGTTGGGCTTTCTTT. This encodes CASSLLRTSWAFF.

The gene calls are TRBV6-5 and TRBJ1-2; tentatively, D is TRBD1 (6 bases). CDR1 and CDR2 (germline): MNHEY, SVGAGI. The V and J ends lost 6 bases and 5 bases respectively, with 10 bases between them. The CDR3 runs 12 residues. CDR3 DNA sequence: TGTGCCAGCAGCCACAGGGATTATGGCTACACCTTC. Translating it yields CASSHRDYGYTF.

In the case of this clone: A junction end diverges from the germline sequence, so it may reflect a read error. The chain employs TRBV6-1 and TRBJ2-1, with 7 bases matching TRBD2. The CDR3 consists of 14 residues. Germline CDR1 reads MNHNS; CDR2 reads SASEGT. The CDR3 reads CASTEPGGYNEQFF. The CDR3 nucleotides are TGTGCCAGCACTGAACCGGGGGGATACAATGAGCAGTTCTTC.

This sequence joins TRBV5-5 and TRBJ1-1; D is unresolved. The germline V and J ends were trimmed by 3 bases and 0 bases, with 12 bases remaining between them. The CDR3 runs to 15 residues. The V gene's germline CDR1 is SGHKS and CDR2 YYEKEE (reference sequence). For the CDR3, the DNA is TGTGCCAGCAGCTCTTCCAGGACCATGAACACTGAAGCTTTCTTT. This sequence encodes CASSSSRTMNTEAFF. The entire variable domain, with the rest obtained from reference TRBV5-5 and TRBJ1-1, is as follows: DAGVTQSPTHLIKTRGQQVTLRCSPISGHKSVSWYQQVLGQGPQFIFQYYEKEERGRGNFPDRFSARQFPNYSSELNVNALLLGDSALYLCASSSSRTMNTEAFFGQGTRLTVV.

The rearrangement links TRBV4-2 to TRBJ2-7; TRBD2 agrees at 13 bases. This CDR3 region has 19 residues. The J segment lost 3 bases and the V segment lost 4 bases, leaving 15 bases of the junction unmatched. Germline V gene sequence: CDR1 LGHNA, CDR2 YNFKEQ. DNA for the CDR3: TGTGCCAGCAGCCCCAGGGCCCCAGGACTAGCGGGAGTCTACTACGAGCAGTACTTC. Translated, it gives CASSPRAPGLAGVYYEQYF.

The V gene is TRBV4-3, the J gene TRBJ2-7, with a tentative D call TRBD2 (6 bases). There are 18 residues in the CDR3. Trimming cost V 3 bases and J 4 bases, with 25 bases left between them. Germline V gene data show CDR1 as LGHNA and CDR2 as YSLEER. CDR3 coding DNA: TGCGCCAGCAGCCAGGGGGGACCGGGGGATTGGGATATATACGAGCAGTACTTC. As protein: CASSQGGPGDWDIYEQYF.

This clone was counted a single time. This chain connects TRBV28 to TRBJ2-1, with D hard to call. Trimming stripped 6 bases from V and 8 bases from J, with 11 bases between. This CDR3 is built from 12 residues. CDR1 is MDHEN and CDR2 is SYDVKM in the germline V gene. The CDR3 DNA reads TGTGCCAGCAGACGGGCCGCGGATGAGCAGTTCTTC. Amino acids: CASRRAADEQFF.

The chain carries TRBV7-3 and TRBJ2-1; D may be TRBD2 (6 bases). The V and J ends lost 2 bases and 0 bases respectively, with 11 bases between them. The CDR3 consists of 16 residues. From germline, CDR1 is SGHTA and CDR2 FQGTGA. The CDR3 region has the DNA TGTGCCAGCAGCTTAGTAGCGGCTAGCTCCTACAATGAGCAGTTCTTC. It yields the protein CASSLVAASSYNEQFF. The variable domain in full, with the rest retrieved from reference TRBV7-3 and TRBJ2-1, is GAGVSQTPSNKVTEKGKYVELRCDPISGHTALYWYRQSLGQGPEFLIYFQGTGAADDSGLPNDRFFAVRPEGSVSTLKIQRTERGDSAVYLCASSLVAASSYNEQFFGPGTRLTVL.

The chain couples TRBV6-1 to TRBJ1-4, with a weak D call TRBD1 (5 bases). V lost 0 bases and J lost 8, with 13 bases in between. CDR3 length: 15 amino acids. The germline V gene encodes CDR1 MNHNS and CDR2 SASEGT. CDR3 amino acids: CASSEAGGGDEKLFF. The CDR3 DNA reads as TGTGCCAGCAGTGAAGCAGGAGGAGGGGACGAAAAACTGTTTTTT.

This clone was recorded a few times. Other DNA sequences within the sample encode an identical CDR3. This chain links TRBV7-9 with TRBJ2-7; D is ambiguous. Trimming cost V 5 bases and J 0 bases, with 5 bases left between them. From germline, CDR1 is SEHNR and CDR2 FQNEAQ (reference sequence). The CDR3 runs 12 residues. The CDR3: CASSLSSYEQYF. The CDR3 bases are TGTGCCAGCAGCCTGAGCTCCTACGAGCAGTACTTC. Together with reference TRBV7-9 and TRBJ2-7, the CDR3 gives the full variable domain: DTGVSQNPRHKITKRGQNVTFRCDPISEHNRLYWYRQTLGQGPEFLTYFQNEAQLEKSRLLSDRFSAERPKGSFSTLEIQRTEQGDSAMYLCASSLSSYEQYFGPGTRLTVT.

The chain couples TRBV2 to TRBJ2-1; a possible D gene is TRBD2 (5 bases). The CDR3 loop spans 14 amino acids. Germline assignment: CDR1 SNHLY and CDR2 FYNNEI. Trimming took off 10 bases at V and 4 bases at J, with 17 bases between the two ends. CDR3 loop: CATPAGRGYNEQFF. CDR3 DNA sequence: TGTGCCACCCCCGCCGGGCGAGGGTACAATGAGCAGTTCTTC.

This sequence joins TRBV5-4 and TRBJ2-7, with D tentatively TRBD1 (5 bases). Trimming left V 0 bases short and J 6 bases short, with 7 bases between. The germline V gene has CDR1 SGHNT and CDR2 YYREEE (reference sequence). This CDR3 region has 12 residues. Here the CDR3 DNA reads TGTGCCAGCAGCTTGGGGACACCCGAGCAGTACTTC. This sequence encodes CASSLGTPEQYF.

This clone was seen only once. The V and J genes are TRBV29-1 and TRBJ2-1; 7 bases match TRBD1. Germline V gene sequence: CDR1 SQVTM, CDR2 ANQGSEA. The CDR3 length is 17 residues. Trimming took 7 bases from V and 6 from J; bases not matched to a gene: 21. The CDR3 coding sequence is TGCAGCGCAGTTGTCCCAGTGGGATTCCCAGGGGGCAATGAGCAGTTCTTC. Amino acid sequence: CSAVVPVGFPGGNEQFF.

The V and J genes are TRBV19 and TRBJ2-1; 7 bases map to TRBD2. Germline CDR1 LNHDA, CDR2 SQIVND (reference sequence). The length of the CDR3 is 17 residues. The ends lost 1 base at V and 2 bases at J; junction bases unmatched: 8. As DNA, the CDR3 is TGTGCCAGTAGTATAGCTAGACTAGCAGATACCTACAATGAGCAGTTCTTC. Translated, it gives CASSIARLADTYNEQFF.

V gene TRBV6-1 combines with J gene TRBJ2-1, with 12 bases identical to TRBD2. The CDR3 runs to 16 residues. From germline, CDR1 is MNHNS and CDR2 SASEGT. Trimming cost V 2 bases and J 9 bases; bases outside gene matches: 8. The chain's CDR3 is CASSEWWTSGTGEQFF. CDR3 bases: TGTGCCAGCAGTGAATGGTGGACTAGCGGGACCGGTGAGCAGTTCTTC.

V gene TRBV19 combines with J gene TRBJ1-1; D might be TRBD1 (6 bases). There are 18 residues in the CDR3. Germline CDR1 is LNHDA and CDR2 is SQIVND (reference sequence). Trimming pared 1 base from V and 2 bases from J, leaving 20 bases between. As DNA, the CDR3 is TGTGCCAGTAGTATAGTAGTCCGGGACACCGATACAAACACTGAAGCTTTCTTT. Translating it yields CASSIVVRDTDTNTEAFF.

This chain connects TRBV4-1 to TRBJ1-5; the D is unclear. Germline V gene sequence: CDR1 MGHRA, CDR2 YSYEKL. V lost 0 bases and J 7 bases, leaving 4 bases between the germline ends. This CDR3 comprises 12 residues. The CDR3 nucleotides read TGCGCCAGCAGCCAAGATAACCAGCCCCAGCATTTT. It specifies CASSQDNQPQHF.

The V call is TRBV27, the J call TRBJ1-1; a possible D gene is TRBD1 (5 bases). Germline V gene sequence: CDR1 MNHEY, CDR2 SMNVEV (reference sequence). The V end lost 1 base, the J end lost 4 bases, and 13 bases lay between the germline ends. This CDR3 has 15 residues. The CDR3 spells CASSLWGRVGTEAFF. The CDR3, as DNA: TGTGCCAGCAGTTTATGGGGCAGGGTGGGCACTGAAGCTTTCTTT.

This clone has only one observation. V is TRBV5-1 and J is TRBJ1-1; D is undetermined. V was pared by 2 bases and J by 1 base, with 12 bases between. Germline loops: CDR1 SGHRS, CDR2 YFSETQ. This CDR3 is built from 15 residues. The CDR3 DNA reads TGCGCCAGCAGCTTCTTGGGTCTCGAGAACACTGAAGCTTTCTTT. Its translation: CASSFLGLENTEAFF.

The DNA for the CDR3 is TGTGCCAGTAGTCTCGGGGCCCCCTCCCCAGAGACCCAGTACTTC. Translated, it gives CASSLGAPSPETQYF. The chain recombines TRBV19 with TRBJ2-5; D could derive from TRBD1 or TRBD2 (5 bases each). Germline CDR1 LNHDA, CDR2 SQIVND (reference sequence). The CDR3 covers 15 residues. V shed 5 bases and J shed 4 bases, with 17 bases lying between them.

The chain combines TRBV10-1 with TRBJ2-5; D may be TRBD2 (6 bases). Per germline, CDR1 WNHNN and CDR2 SYGVQD (reference sequence). V lost 0 bases to trimming and J lost 4 bases, with 12 bases between them. CDR3 length: 15 amino acids. CDR3 sequence reads: CASSESMWGGETQYF. As DNA, the CDR3 is TGCGCCAGCAGTGAGTCGATGTGGGGAGGAGAGACCCAGTACTTC.